A selection of T cell receptor beta chains follows, all from one sample in a study of T-cell reconstitution after alpha-beta-depleted transplantation in children. MiXCR, applied by TCRdb to the PCR reads, yields one record per CDR3 protein. The sample consists of about 500,000 distinct CDR3 sequences, 30% to 35% of them appearing once. The sequencing used PBMCs from the stem cell graft donor, collected from the stem cell graft. The receptors originated from a human donor who donated a stem cell graft to a child with aplastic anemia. Each CDR3 is given with its conserved first and last residue. D genes are given only for firm matches. Expanded clones get a size class; other rows say once, few or many, or leave the size out.

v_call	clone_size	d_call	j_call	cdr3_length	cdr3_nt	cdr3_aa
TRBV12-3/TRBV12-4	NA	NA	TRBJ2-2	17	TGTGCCAGCAGTTCAGACACCGGGACGGGGAACACCGGGGAGCTGTTTTTT	CASSSDTGTGNTGELFF
TRBV29-1	NA	NA	TRBJ2-2	12	TGCAGCGGTGGGCAATATGACGGGGAGCTGTTTTTT	CSGGQYDGELFF
TRBV12-3/TRBV12-4	NA	TRBD1	TRBJ2-5	16	TGTGCCAGCAGTCTTATAATAACAGGGGGCCATCAGACCCAGTACTTC	CASSLIITGGHQTQYF
TRBV5-1	NA	NA	TRBJ2-3	14	TGCGCCAGCAGAGGGCTATCAAGCACAGATACGCAGTATTTT	CASRGLSSTDTQYF
TRBV12-3/TRBV12-4	NA	TRBD2	TRBJ2-1	15	TGTGCCAGCAGCCCCCGGCTAGCGGGTAGTAATGAGCAGTTCTTC	CASSPRLAGSNEQFF
TRBV12-3/TRBV12-4	few	TRBD1	TRBJ1-1	14	TGTGCCAGCAGTTTAGTGGCAGGGGGGGCTGAAGCTTTCTTT	CASSLVAGGAEAFF
TRBV4-2	few	NA	TRBJ2-5	15	TGTGCCAGCAGCCAAGACGAGGGAGCGAGGGAGACCCAGTACTTC	CASSQDEGARETQYF
TRBV18	NA	TRBD2	TRBJ2-7	16	TGTGCCAGCTCACCACGGGAGGGAATCGGCTCCTACGAGCAGTACTTC	CASSPREGIGSYEQYF
TRBV7-9	NA	NA	TRBJ1-4	14	TGTGCCAGCAGCTTAGGTTCTGGGAATGAAAAACTGTTTTTT	CASSLGSGNEKLFF
TRBV4-3	NA	NA	TRBJ1-4	18	TGCGCCAGCAGCCAGGAACTACAGGGTTTCTCTACTAATGAAAAACTGTTTTTT	CASSQELQGFSTNEKLFF
TRBV7-2	NA	NA	TRBJ1-3	14	TGTGCCAGCAGCTTGGCGGTGACAGAAAACACCATATATTTT	CASSLAVTENTIYF
TRBV6-2/TRBV6-3	NA	NA	TRBJ2-4	12	TGTGCCAGCAGCGGGGGCCCGGGCTCTCAGTACTTC	CASSGGPGSQYF
TRBV27	NA	NA	TRBJ1-1	13	TGTGCCAGCAGCCATCCGGTGGGGACTGAAGCTTTCTTT	CASSHPVGTEAFF
TRBV11-1	NA	NA	TRBJ1-2	18	TGTGCCAGCAGCTCAGGGGACACCTTCAATGGGGAATACTATGGCTACACCTTC	CASSSGDTFNGEYYGYTF
TRBV30	NA	NA	TRBJ1-1	13	TGTGCCTGGAGTGGACAGTTGAACACTGAAGCTTTCTTT	CAWSGQLNTEAFF
TRBV9	few	NA	TRBJ1-1	16	TGTGCCAGCAGCCCAGTGCGGGGCATCATGAACACTGAAGCTTTCTTT	CASSPVRGIMNTEAFF
TRBV7-9	NA	NA	TRBJ2-7	14	TGTGCCAGCAGCCCGACTGGGCACTCCTACGAGCAGTACTTC	CASSPTGHSYEQYF
TRBV20-1	many	NA	TRBJ2-5	14	TGCAGTGCTACTGAATCGGCAGGACAAGAGACCCAGTACTTC	CSATESAGQETQYF
TRBV4-3	NA	NA	TRBJ2-6	15	TGCGCCAGCAGCCAAGATCCCTGGGGGGCCAACGTCCTGACTTTC	CASSQDPWGANVLTF
TRBV27	NA	NA	TRBJ2-7	12	TGTGCCAGCACCTTAGGAGCCTACGAGCAGTACTTC	CASTLGAYEQYF
TRBV12-3/TRBV12-4	few	TRBD2	TRBJ2-1	20	TGTGCCAGCAGGACACACAACTCGGGAACTAGCGGAGGCTCCTACAATGAGCAGTTCTTC	CASRTHNSGTSGGSYNEQFF
TRBV6-2/TRBV6-3	NA	NA	TRBJ1-1	17	TGTGCCAGCATTTGGGGGCCCCGTGGACGGGCGAACACTGAAGCTTTCTTT	CASIWGPRGRANTEAFF
TRBV9	NA	TRBD2	TRBJ2-1	14	TGTGCCAGCAGCGTAGCGGGAGGTGTCGATGAGCAGTTCTTC	CASSVAGGVDEQFF
TRBV11-2	few	NA	TRBJ2-1	12	TGTGCCAGCAGCTTAAATTTTCATGAGCAGTTCTTC	CASSLNFHEQFF
TRBV5-1	NA	NA	TRBJ1-1	14	TGCGCCAGCAGCTTGGGGGGGAGTATAATCGAAGCTTTCTTT	CASSLGGSIIEAFF